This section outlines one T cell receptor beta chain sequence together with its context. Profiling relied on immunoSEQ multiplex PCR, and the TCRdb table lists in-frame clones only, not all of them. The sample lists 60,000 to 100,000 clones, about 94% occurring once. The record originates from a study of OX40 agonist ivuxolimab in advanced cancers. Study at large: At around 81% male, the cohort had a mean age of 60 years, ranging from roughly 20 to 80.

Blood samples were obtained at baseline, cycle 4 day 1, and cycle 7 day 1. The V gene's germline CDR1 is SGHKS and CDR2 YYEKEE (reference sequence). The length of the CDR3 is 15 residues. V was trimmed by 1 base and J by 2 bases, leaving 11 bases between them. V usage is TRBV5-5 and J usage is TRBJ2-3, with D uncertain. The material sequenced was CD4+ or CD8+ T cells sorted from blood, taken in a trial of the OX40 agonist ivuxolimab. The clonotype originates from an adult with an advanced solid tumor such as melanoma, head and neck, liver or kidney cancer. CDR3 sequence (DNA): TGTGCCAGCAGCTTGTACGGCACCATCACAGATACGCAGTATTTT. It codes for CASSLYGTITDTQYF.